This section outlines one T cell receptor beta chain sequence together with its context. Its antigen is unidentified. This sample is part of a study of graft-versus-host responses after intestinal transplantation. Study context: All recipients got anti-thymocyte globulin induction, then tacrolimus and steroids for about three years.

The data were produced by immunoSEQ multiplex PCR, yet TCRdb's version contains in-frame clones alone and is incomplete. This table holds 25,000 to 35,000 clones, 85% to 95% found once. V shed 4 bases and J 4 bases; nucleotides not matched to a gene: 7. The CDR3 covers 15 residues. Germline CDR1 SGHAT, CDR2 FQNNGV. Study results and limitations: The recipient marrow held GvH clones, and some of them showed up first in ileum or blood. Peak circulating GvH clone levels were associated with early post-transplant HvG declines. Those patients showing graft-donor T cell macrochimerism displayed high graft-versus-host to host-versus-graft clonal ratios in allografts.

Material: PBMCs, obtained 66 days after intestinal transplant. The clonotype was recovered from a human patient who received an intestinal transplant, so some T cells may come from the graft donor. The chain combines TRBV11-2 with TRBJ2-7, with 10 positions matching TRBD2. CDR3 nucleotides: TGTGCCAGCAGCTACGTACTAGCGGGATCTTACGAGCAGTACTTC. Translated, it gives CASSYVLAGSYEQYF.